A selection of T cell receptor beta chains follows, all from one sample in a study of early T cells in non-severe SARS-CoV-2 infection. MiXCR, run by TCRdb on the 5' RACE reads, gives a single entry per CDR3 protein. There are some 82,000 distinct CDR3 sequences in the sample; 6% to 7% occur only once, and under 10% lies in the top ten. Sample: whole blood. The origin of the receptors is an adult who was a healthcare worker with PCR-confirmed SARS-CoV-2 infection or an uninfected control (not recorded which). Each CDR3 is given with its conserved first and last residue. The order of the fields is CDR3 length, V gene, J gene, CDR3 protein.

length: 20
V: TRBV7-2
J: TRBJ2-1
CDR3: CASSRTRNQNAGGGYNEQFF

length: 14
V: TRBV5-1
J: TRBJ2-3
CDR3: CASSLGSGTDTQYF

length: 15
V: TRBV24-1
J: TRBJ2-2
CDR3: CATSDPGTGPGELFF

length: 14
V: TRBV29-1
J: TRBJ2-3
CDR3: CSVAGTDNTDTQYF

length: 15
V: TRBV19
J: TRBJ2-1
CDR3: CASSIGGTSYNEQFF

length: 15
V: TRBV2
J: TRBJ2-1
CDR3: CASSDSSGGWNEQFF

length: 13
V: TRBV20-1
J: TRBJ2-7
CDR3: CSARPTGDYEQYF

length: 14
V: TRBV7-8
J: TRBJ1-1
CDR3: CASSAKIQNTEAFF

length: 15
V: TRBV28
J: TRBJ1-2
CDR3: CASSPPGRGVNGYTF

length: 12
V: TRBV7-9
J: TRBJ1-2
CDR3: CASSLDFHGYTF

length: 14
V: TRBV18
J: TRBJ1-4
CDR3: CASSPTGGLEKLFF

length: 13
V: TRBV29-1
J: TRBJ2-7
CDR3: CSVHTGGSYEQYF

length: 15
V: TRBV7-9
J: TRBJ1-2
CDR3: CASSLETRHNYGYTF

length: 15
V: TRBV6-5
J: TRBJ2-6
CDR3: CASSYGQAGANVLTF

length: 16
V: TRBV5-4
J: TRBJ2-2
CDR3: CASSSWGTGITGELFF

length: 15
V: TRBV30
J: TRBJ1-1
CDR3: CAWTIQGAPGRGAFF

length: 15
V: TRBV15
J: TRBJ2-1
CDR3: CATSRDPTGVDEQFF

length: 15
V: TRBV6-5
J: TRBJ2-5
CDR3: CASSYSGDKAETQYF

length: 19
V: TRBV4-1
J: TRBJ2-1
CDR3: CASSREGLAGGSSYNEQFF

length: 12
V: TRBV18
J: TRBJ2-7
CDR3: CASSPFRGEQYF

length: 16
V: TRBV5-5
J: TRBJ2-2
CDR3: CASSRTGTAGTGELFF

length: 12
V: TRBV20-1
J: TRBJ1-1
CDR3: CSASSMVTEAFF

length: 15
V: TRBV27
J: TRBJ2-1
CDR3: CASSLIAGSYNEQFF

length: 16
V: TRBV7-2
J: TRBJ1-1
CDR3: CASSPRTAVMNTEAFF

length: 15
V: TRBV20-1
J: TRBJ2-1
CDR3: CSARDWSGQDNEQFF

length: 14
V: TRBV20-1
J: TRBJ1-5
CDR3: CSARGTWGNQPQHF